This T cell receptor (beta chain) was recorded in a study of cytomegalovirus exposure and HLA in healthy donors. Note on this clone: The target antigen is unknown.

CDR1 MGHRA and CDR2 YSYEKL come from the germline V gene. This CDR3 has 19 residues. The ends lost 1 base at V and 8 bases at J; junction bases unmatched: 18. PCR was performed using 60 Vbeta and 13 Jbeta primers. TCRdb's table, derived via immunoSEQ multiplex PCR, lists solely in-frame clones and lacks some. The data hold 110,000 to 150,000 clones, with approximately 80% observed a single time. Points from the study as a whole: Most TCRs appeared rarely, but some public TCRs recurred in many donors. Most TCR beta V segments were productive about 90% or about 30% of the time in an earlier analysis.

The sequencing input was PBMCs. This sequence originates from a woman between 50 and 59 years old in good health and CMV-seropositive. The rearrangement joins TRBV4-1 to TRBJ2-1, with TRBD2 identical over 9 bases. The CDR3 nucleotides are TGCGCCAGCAGCCAAGTCGAGAGCGGGGGGTCCCGTCGACAGGATGAGCAGTTCTTC. This encodes CASSQVESGGSRRQDEQFF.